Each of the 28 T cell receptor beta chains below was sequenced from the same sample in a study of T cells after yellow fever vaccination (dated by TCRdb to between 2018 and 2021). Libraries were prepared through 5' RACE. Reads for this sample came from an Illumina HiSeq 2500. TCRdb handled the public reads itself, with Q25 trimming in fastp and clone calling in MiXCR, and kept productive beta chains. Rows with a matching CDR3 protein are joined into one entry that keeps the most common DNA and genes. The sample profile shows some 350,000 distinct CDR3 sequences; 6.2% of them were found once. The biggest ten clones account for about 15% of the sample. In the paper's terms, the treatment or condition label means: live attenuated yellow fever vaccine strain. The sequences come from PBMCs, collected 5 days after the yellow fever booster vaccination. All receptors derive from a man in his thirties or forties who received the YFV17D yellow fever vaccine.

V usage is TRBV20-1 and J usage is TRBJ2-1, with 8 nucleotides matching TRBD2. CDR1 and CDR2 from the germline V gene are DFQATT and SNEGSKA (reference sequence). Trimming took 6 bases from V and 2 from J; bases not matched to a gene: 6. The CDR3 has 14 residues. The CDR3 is CSAQGAGAYNEQFF. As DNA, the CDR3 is TGCAGTGCCCAGGGAGCGGGAGCCTACAATGAGCAGTTCTTC.

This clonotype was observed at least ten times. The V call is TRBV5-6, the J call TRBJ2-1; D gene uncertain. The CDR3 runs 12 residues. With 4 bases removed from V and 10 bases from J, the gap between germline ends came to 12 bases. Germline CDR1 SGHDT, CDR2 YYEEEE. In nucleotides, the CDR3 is TGTGCCAGCAGCATCTACCGTGGGGAGCAGTTCTTC. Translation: CASSIYRGEQFF.

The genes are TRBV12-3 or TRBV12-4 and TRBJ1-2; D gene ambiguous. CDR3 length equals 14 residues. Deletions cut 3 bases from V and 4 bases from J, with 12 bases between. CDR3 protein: CASSFSGFGYGYTF. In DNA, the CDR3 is TGTGCCAGCAGTTTCTCTGGTTTTGGCTATGGCTACACCTTC.

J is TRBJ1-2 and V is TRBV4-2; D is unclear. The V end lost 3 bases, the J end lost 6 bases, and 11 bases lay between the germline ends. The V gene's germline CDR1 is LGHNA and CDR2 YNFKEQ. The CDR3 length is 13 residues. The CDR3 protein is CASSHQMPDGYTF. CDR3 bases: TGTGCCAGCAGCCACCAAATGCCAGATGGCTACACCTTC.

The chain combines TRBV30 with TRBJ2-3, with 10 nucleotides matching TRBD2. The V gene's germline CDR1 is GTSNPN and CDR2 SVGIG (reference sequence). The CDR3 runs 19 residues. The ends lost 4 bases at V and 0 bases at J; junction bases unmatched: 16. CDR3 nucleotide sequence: TGTGCCTGGACCCGAATTAAATTTACTAGCGGGGCGAGCACAGATACGCAGTATTTT. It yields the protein CAWTRIKFTSGASTDTQYF.

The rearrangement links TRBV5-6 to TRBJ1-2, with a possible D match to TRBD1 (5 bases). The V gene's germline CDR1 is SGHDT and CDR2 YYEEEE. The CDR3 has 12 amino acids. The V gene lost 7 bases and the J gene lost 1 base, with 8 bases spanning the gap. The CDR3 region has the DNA TGTGCCAGCCATGGGGGTAACTATGGCTACACCTTC. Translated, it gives CASHGGNYGYTF.

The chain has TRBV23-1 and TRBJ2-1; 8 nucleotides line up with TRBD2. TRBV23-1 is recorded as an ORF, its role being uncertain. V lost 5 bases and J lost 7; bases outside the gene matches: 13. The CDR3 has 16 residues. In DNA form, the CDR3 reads TGCGCCAGCAGTAGGGGGGTACTAGCGGAATTTAATGAGCAGTTCTTC. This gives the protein CASSRGVLAEFNEQFF.

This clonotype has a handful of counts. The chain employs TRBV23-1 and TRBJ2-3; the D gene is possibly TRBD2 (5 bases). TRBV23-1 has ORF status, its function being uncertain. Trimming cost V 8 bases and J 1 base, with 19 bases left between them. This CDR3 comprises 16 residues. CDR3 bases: TGCGCCAGCGGTCGTAGGATGAGGGAACGCACAGATACGCAGTATTTT. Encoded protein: CASGRRMRERTDTQYF.

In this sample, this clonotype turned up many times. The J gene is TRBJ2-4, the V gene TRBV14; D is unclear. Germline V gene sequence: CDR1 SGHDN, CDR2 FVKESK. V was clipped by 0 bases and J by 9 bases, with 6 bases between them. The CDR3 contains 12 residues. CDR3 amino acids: CASSQDYGIQYF. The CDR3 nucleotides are TGTGCCAGCAGCCAAGATTACGGCATTCAGTACTTC.

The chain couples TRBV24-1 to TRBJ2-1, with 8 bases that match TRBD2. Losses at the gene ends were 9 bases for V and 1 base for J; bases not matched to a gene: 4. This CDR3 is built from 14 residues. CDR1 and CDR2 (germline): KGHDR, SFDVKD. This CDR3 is CATGLAGSYNEQFF. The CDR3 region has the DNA TGTGCCACCGGGCTAGCGGGTTCCTACAATGAGCAGTTCTTC.

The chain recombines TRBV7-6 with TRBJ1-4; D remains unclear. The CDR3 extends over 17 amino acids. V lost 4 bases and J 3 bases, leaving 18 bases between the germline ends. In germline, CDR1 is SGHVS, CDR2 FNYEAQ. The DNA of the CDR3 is TGTGCCAGCAGCTCTCGCCCCAGAGATCTAGCTAATGAAAAACTGTTTTTT. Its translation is CASSSRPRDLANEKLFF.

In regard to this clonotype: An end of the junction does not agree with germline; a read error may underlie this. The CDR3 DNA sequence: TGTGCCAGCAGTGGGACTAGCGGGACCCCTAGCTCCTACAATAAGCAGTTCTTC. This translates into CASSGTSGTPSSYNKQFF. V gene TRBV11-1 combines with J gene TRBJ2-1; 13 bases agree with TRBD2. Germline-derived CDR1 and CDR2 are SGHAT and FQDESV (reference sequence). This CDR3 is 18 amino acids long.

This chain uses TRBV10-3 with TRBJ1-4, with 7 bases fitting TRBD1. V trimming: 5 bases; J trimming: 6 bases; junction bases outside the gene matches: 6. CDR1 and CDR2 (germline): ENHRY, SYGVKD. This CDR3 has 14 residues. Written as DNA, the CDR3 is TGTGCCATCAGTAAGGGGGCGCAGGATGAAAAACTGTTTTTT. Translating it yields CAISKGAQDEKLFF.

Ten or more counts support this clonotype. The CDR3 sequence is CSATPTRRGGSYEQYF. CDR3 in DNA: TGCAGTGCTACCCCGACTCGGCGGGGAGGCTCCTACGAGCAGTACTTC. The rearrangement links TRBV20-1 to TRBJ2-7; the D gene is possibly TRBD2 (6 bases). Looked up from germline, CDR1 is DFQATT and CDR2 is SNEGSKA (reference sequence). V was shortened by 4 bases and J by 0 bases, with 19 bases between the two germline ends. The CDR3 sequence is 16 residues long.

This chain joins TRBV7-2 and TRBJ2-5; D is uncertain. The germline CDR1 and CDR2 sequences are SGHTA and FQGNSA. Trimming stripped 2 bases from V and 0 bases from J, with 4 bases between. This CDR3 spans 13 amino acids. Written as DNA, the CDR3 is TGTGCCAGCAGCTTAATGGACCAAGAGACCCAGTACTTC. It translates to CASSLMDQETQYF.

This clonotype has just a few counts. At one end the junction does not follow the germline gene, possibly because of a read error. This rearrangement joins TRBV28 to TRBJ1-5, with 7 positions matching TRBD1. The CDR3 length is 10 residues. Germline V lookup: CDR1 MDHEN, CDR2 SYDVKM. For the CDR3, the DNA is TGTGCCAGCGGGAGGGACAGTCCGAATTTT. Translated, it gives CASGRDSPNF.

DNA of the CDR3: TGTGCCAGCTCACCACAGCGGGGGAGCTCCTACGAGCAGTACTTC. Amino acid sequence: CASSPQRGSSYEQYF. The chain joins TRBV18 to TRBJ2-7; 8 bases are a match to TRBD2. The CDR3 extends over 15 amino acids. The J segment lost 0 bases and the V segment lost 1 base, leaving 2 bases of the junction unmatched. CDR1 and CDR2 from the germline V gene are KGHSH and LQKENI.

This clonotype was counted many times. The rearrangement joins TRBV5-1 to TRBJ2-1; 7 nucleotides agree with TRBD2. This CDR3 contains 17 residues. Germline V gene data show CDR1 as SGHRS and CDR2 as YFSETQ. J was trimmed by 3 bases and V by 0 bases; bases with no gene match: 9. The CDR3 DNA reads TGCGCCAGCAGCTTGGCCTGGGGAGGGCTCAACTACAATGAGCAGTTCTTC. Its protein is CASSLAWGGLNYNEQFF.

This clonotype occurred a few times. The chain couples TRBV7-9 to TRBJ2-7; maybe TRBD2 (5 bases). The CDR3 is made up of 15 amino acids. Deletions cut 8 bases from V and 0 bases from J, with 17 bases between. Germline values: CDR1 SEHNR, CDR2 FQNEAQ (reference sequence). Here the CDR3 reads CASSAGAKPSYEQYF. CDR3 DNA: TGTGCCAGCTCCGCGGGCGCGAAACCCTCCTACGAGCAGTACTTC.

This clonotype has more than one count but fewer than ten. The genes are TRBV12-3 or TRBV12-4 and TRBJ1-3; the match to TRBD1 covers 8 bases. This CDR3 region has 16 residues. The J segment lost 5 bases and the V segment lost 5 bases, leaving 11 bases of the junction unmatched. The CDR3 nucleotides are TGTGCCAGCAGTCCGAGCGGGACAGGAGAACGAAACACCATATATTTT. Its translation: CASSPSGTGERNTIYF.

The CDR3 region is CASSPGTGAYNEQFF. CDR3 coding DNA: TGTGCCAGCTCACCTGGGACAGGGGCCTACAATGAGCAGTTCTTC. The V and J genes are TRBV18 and TRBJ2-1; 10 nucleotides agree with TRBD1. The CDR3 runs to 15 residues. The V and J ends lost 3 bases and 2 bases, in that order; junction bases with no gene match: 1. Per the germline V gene, CDR1 is KGHSH and CDR2 is LQKENI.

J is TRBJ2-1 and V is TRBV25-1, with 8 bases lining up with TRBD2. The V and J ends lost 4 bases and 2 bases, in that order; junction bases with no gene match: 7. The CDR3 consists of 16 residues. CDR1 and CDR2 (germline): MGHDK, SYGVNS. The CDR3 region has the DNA TGTGCCAGCAGTGTGTTTGGCGGGAGGCCCTACAATGAGCAGTTCTTC. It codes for CASSVFGGRPYNEQFF.

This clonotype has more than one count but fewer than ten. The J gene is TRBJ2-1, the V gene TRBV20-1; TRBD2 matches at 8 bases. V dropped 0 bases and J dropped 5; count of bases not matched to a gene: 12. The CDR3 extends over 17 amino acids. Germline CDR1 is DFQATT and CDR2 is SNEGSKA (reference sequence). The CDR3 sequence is CSARDYEREYRDNEQFF. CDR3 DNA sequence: TGCAGTGCTAGAGATTACGAGCGGGAGTACCGAGACAATGAGCAGTTCTTC.

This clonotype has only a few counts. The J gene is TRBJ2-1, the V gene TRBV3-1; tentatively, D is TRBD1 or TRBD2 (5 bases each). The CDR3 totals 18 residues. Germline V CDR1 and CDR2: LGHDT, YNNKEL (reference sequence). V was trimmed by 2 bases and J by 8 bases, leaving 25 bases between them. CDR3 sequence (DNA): TGTGCCAGCAGCCAAAACGGTCTGGGAGTGACCAGGGCACATGAGCAGTTCTTC. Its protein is CASSQNGLGVTRAHEQFF.

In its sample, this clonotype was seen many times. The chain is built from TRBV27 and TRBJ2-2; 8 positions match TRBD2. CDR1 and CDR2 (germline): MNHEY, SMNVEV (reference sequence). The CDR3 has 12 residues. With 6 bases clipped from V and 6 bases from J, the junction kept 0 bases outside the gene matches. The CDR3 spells CASSGGAGELFF. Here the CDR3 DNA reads TGTGCCAGCAGCGGGGGGGCCGGGGAGCTGTTTTTT.

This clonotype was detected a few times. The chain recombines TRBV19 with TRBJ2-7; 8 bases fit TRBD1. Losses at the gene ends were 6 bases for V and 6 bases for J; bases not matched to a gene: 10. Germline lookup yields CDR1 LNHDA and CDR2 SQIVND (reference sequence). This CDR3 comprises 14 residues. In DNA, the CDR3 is TGTGCCAGTAGCGGACAGGGTGGGGTTCTCGAGCAGTACTTC. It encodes CASSGQGGVLEQYF. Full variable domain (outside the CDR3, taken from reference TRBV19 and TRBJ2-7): DGGITQSPKYLFRKEGQNVTLSCEQNLNHDAMYWYRQDPGQGLRLIYYSQIVNDFQKGDIAEGYSVSREKKESFPLTVTSAQKNPTAFYLCASSGQGGVLEQYFGPGTRLTVT.

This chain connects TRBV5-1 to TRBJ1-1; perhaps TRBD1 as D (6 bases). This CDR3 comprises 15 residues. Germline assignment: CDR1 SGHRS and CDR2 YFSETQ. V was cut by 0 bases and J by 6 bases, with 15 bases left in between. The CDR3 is CASSLGGTTNPEAFF. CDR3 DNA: TGCGCCAGCAGCTTGGGGGGGACAACCAATCCTGAAGCTTTCTTT.

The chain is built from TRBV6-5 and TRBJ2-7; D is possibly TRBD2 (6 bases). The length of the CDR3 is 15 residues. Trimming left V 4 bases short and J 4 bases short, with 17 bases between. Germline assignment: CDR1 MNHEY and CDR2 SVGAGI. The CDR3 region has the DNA TGTGCCAGCAGTTCTCTGGGGGGAGCGGTATACGAGCAGTACTTC. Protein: CASSSLGGAVYEQYF.